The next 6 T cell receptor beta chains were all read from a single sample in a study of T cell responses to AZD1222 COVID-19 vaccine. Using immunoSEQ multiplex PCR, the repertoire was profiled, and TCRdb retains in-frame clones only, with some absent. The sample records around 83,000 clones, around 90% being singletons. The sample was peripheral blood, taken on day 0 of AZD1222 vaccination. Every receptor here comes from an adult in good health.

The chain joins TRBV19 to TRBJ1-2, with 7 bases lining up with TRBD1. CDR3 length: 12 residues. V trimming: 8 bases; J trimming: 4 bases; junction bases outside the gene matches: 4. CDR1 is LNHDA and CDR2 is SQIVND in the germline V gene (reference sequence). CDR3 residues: CASQGGGYGYTF. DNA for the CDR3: TGTGCCAGTCAGGGGGGCGGCTATGGCTACACCTTC.

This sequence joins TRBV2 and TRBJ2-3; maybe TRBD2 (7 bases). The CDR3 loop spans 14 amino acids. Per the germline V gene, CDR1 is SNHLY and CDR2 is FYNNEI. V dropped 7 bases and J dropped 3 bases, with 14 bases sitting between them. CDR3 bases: TGTGCCAGCACCCGGGGGAGGGGGACAGATACGCAGTATTTT. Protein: CASTRGRGTDTQYF.

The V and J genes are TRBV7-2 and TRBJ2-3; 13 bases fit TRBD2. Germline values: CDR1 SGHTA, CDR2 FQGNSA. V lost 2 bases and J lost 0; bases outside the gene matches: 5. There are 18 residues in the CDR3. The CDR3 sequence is CASSLRGTSGTSTDTQYF. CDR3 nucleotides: TGTGCCAGCAGCTTAAGAGGGACTAGCGGGACTAGCACAGATACGCAGTATTTT. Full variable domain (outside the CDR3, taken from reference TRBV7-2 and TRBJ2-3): GAGVSQSPSNKVTEKGKDVELRCDPISGHTALYWYRQSLGQGLEFLIYFQGNSAPDKSGLPSDRFSAERTGGSVSTLTIQRTQQEDSAVYLCASSLRGTSGTSTDTQYFGPGTRLTVL.

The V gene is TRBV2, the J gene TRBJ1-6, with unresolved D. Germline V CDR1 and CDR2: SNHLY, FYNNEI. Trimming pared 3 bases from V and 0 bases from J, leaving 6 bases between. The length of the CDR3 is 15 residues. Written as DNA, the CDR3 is TGTGCCAGCAGTGATTCCAGCTCCTATAATTCACCCCTCCACTTT. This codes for CASSDSSSYNSPLHF.

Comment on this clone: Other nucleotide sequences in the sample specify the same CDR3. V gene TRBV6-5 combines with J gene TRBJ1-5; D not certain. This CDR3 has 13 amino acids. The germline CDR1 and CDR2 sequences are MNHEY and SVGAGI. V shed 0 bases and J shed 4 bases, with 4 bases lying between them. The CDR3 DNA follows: TGTGCCAGCAGTTACTCCTATAATCAGCCCCAGCATTTT. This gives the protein CASSYSYNQPQHF.

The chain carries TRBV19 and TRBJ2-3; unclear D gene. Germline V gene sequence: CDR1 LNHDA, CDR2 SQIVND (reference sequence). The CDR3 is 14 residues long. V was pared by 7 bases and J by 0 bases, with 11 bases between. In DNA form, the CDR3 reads TGTGCCAGTACTTCGACCCTTAGCACAGATACGCAGTATTTT. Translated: CASTSTLSTDTQYF.